What follows is one TCR beta chain and its context. Its antigen is still unknown. Here immunoSEQ multiplex PCR was the method, and the copy in TCRdb shows in-frame clones only, minus some. The sample includes under 200,000 clones, under 95% of them seen just once. V was pared by 7 bases and J by 4 bases, with 19 bases between. CDR1 and CDR2 (germline): LNHDA, SQIVND (reference sequence). The length of the CDR3 is 15 residues. The sample originates from a study of T cell responses to AZD1222 COVID-19 vaccine. Findings and limits, study-wide: Two doses of AZD1222 preceded a rise in Spike-specific TCR breadth and depth. Nearly half of spike-specific TCRs reportedly target unmutated variant regions. The peak T cell response came first, and repertoires were sampled only after it. Just a handful of people given AZD1222 tested seropositive at baseline.

This receptor was identified in an adult who received the AZD1222 COVID-19 vaccine. The specimen was peripheral blood, collected 28 days after the second AZD1222 dose. This chain connects TRBV19 to TRBJ1-2; no reliable D call. The CDR3: CASNPTPTGSYGYTF. The CDR3 DNA reads TGTGCCAGTAACCCGACCCCGACGGGATCCTATGGCTACACCTTC.